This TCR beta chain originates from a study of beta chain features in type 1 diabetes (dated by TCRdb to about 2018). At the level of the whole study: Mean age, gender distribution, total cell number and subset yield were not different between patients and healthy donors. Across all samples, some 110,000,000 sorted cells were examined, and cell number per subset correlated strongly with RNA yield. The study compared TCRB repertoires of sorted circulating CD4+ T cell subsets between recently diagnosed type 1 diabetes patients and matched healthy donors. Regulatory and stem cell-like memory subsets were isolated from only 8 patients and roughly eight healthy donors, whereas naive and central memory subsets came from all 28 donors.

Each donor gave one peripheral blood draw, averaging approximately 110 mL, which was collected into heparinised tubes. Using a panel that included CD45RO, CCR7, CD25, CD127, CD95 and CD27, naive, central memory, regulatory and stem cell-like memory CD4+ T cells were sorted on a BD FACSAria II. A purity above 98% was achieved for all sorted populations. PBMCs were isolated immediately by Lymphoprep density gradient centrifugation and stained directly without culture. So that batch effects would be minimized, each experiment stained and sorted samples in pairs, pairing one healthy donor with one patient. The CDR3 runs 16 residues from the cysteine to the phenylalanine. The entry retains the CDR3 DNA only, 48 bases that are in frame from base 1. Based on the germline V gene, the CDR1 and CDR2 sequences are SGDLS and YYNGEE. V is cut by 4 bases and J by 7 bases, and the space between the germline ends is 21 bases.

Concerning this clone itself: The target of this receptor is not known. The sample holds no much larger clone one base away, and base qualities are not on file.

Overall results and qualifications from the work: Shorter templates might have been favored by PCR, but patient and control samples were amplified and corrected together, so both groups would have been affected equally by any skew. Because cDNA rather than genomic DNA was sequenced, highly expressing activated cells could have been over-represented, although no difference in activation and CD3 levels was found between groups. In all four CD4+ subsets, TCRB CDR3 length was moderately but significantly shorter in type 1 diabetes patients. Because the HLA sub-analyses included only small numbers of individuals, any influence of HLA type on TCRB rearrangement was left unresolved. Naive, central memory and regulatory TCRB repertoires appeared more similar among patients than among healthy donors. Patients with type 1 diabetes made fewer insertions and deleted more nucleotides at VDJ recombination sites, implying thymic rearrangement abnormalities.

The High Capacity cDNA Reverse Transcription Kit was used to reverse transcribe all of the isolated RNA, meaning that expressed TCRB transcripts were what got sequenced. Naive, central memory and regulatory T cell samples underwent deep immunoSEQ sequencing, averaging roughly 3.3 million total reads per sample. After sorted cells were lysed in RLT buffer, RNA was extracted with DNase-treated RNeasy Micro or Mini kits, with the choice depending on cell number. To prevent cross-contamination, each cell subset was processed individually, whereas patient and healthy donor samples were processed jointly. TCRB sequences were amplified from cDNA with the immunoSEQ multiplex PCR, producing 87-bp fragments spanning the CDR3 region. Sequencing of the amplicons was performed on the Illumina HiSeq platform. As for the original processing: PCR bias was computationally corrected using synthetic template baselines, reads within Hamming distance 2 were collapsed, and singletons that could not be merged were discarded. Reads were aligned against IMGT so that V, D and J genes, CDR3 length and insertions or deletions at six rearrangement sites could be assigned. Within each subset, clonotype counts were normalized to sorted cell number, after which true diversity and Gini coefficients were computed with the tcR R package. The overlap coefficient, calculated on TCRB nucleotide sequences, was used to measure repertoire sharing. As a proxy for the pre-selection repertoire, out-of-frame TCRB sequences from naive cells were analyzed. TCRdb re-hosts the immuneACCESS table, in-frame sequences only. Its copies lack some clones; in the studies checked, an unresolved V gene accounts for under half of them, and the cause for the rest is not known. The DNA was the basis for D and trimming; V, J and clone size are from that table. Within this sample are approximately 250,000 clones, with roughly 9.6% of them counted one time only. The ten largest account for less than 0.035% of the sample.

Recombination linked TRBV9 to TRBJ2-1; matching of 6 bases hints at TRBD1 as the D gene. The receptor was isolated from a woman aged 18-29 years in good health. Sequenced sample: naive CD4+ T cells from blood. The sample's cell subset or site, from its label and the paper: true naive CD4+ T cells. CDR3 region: CASSQSGGLGRNEQFF. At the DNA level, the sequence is TGTGCCAGCAGCCAGAGTGGGGGCTTGGGGCGTAATGAGCAGTTCTTC.